These 17 T cell receptor beta chains were all obtained from the same sample, sequenced in a study of siplizumab effects on memory and regulatory T cells. Libraries were prepared by immunoSEQ multiplex PCR; TCRdb keeps only in-frame clonotypes and omits some of them. This table has tens of thousands of clones, approximately 97% appearing once. Sample: naive CD4+ T cells sorted from blood. These receptors all stem from a human donor in good health.

In nucleotides, the CDR3 is TGTGCCAGCAGCCCGACAGGGGGCGGGACAGATACGCAGTATTTT. Translation gives CASSPTGGGTDTQYF. This sequence joins TRBV5-4 and TRBJ2-3; 10 positions agree with TRBD1. CDR3 length equals 15 residues. The trim removed 4 bases at V and 3 bases at J, leaving 5 bases unmatched. Per the germline V gene, CDR1 is SGHNT and CDR2 is YYREEE (reference sequence).

The chain has TRBV19 and TRBJ1-5, with D perhaps matching TRBD1 (5 bases). V was cut by 3 bases and J by 0 bases, with 18 bases left in between. The CDR3 spans 18 residues. CDR1 is LNHDA and CDR2 is SQIVND in the germline V gene (reference sequence). This CDR3 reads CASSIGAPGTYSNQPQHF. The CDR3 nucleotides read TGTGCCAGTAGTATCGGGGCCCCAGGGACTTATAGCAATCAGCCCCAGCATTTT.

The chain links TRBV9 to TRBJ1-3; D is undetermined. CDR1 and CDR2 (germline): SGDLS, YYNGEE. This CDR3 spans 14 amino acids. V was shortened by 4 bases and J by 1 base, with 9 bases between the two germline ends. CDR3 sequence (DNA): TGTGCCAGCAGCACAAAAGGATCTGGAAACACCATATATTTT. This encodes CASSTKGSGNTIYF. The variable domain in full, with the rest retrieved from reference TRBV9 and TRBJ1-3, is DSGVTQTPKHLITATGQRVTLRCSPRSGDLSVYWYQQSLDQGLQFLIQYYNGEERAKGNILERFSAQQFPDLHSELNLSSLELGDSALYFCASSTKGSGNTIYFGEGSWLTVV.

The V gene is TRBV6-5, the J gene TRBJ2-7, with D unresolved. V lost 0 bases, J lost 0 bases, and 12 bases lay in between. Per germline, CDR1 MNHEY and CDR2 SVGAGI. The CDR3 runs to 16 residues. The CDR3 reads CASSYSPTRSSYEQYF. Here the CDR3 DNA reads TGTGCCAGCAGTTACTCACCAACGAGGAGCTCCTACGAGCAGTACTTC.

The chain uses TRBV11-2 and TRBJ2-1; D gene ambiguous. The CDR3 contains 17 residues. The V and J ends lost 4 bases and 0 bases respectively, with 16 bases between them. The V gene's germline CDR1 is SGHAT and CDR2 FQNNGV. The CDR3 sequence: CASSSPRLPGSYNEQFF. The CDR3 DNA is TGTGCCAGCAGCTCCCCTCGTCTTCCGGGCTCCTACAATGAGCAGTTCTTC.

V usage is TRBV4-3 and J usage is TRBJ2-5, with TRBD2 as a possible D gene (7 bases). CDR3 size: 17 residues. Germline CDR1 LGHNA, CDR2 YSLEER. The V and J ends lost 0 bases and 4 bases respectively, with 18 bases between them. CDR3 DNA: TGCGCCAGCAGCCAAGATGGAGTGCGGGGGCGAGGAGAGACCCAGTACTTC. Amino acids: CASSQDGVRGRGETQYF.

This rearrangement joins TRBV27 to TRBJ1-1; no firm D call. Between the trimmed V and J ends, which lost 2 bases and 6 bases, there was a span of 10 bases. The CDR3 is made up of 13 amino acids. Germline V gene data show CDR1 as MNHEY and CDR2 as SMNVEV (reference sequence). CDR3 sequence: CASSLVPGAEAFF. The CDR3 DNA reads TGTGCCAGCAGTTTAGTCCCTGGGGCTGAAGCTTTCTTT.

This chain joins TRBV11-1 and TRBJ2-2; perhaps TRBD2 as D (6 bases). Per germline, CDR1 SGHAT and CDR2 FQDESV (reference sequence). The CDR3 consists of 14 residues. V lost 0 bases and J lost 4, with 6 bases in between. CDR3 residues: CASSLASGTGELFF. The CDR3 nucleotides read TGTGCCAGCAGCTTAGCTAGCGGCACCGGGGAGCTGTTTTTT. The whole variable domain, filled in from reference TRBV11-1 and TRBJ2-2, reads EAEVAQSPRYKITEKSQAVAFWCDPISGHATLYWYRQILGQGPELLVQFQDESVVDDSQLPKDRFSAERLKGVDSTLKIQPAELGDSAMYLCASSLASGTGELFFGEGSRLTVL.

CDR3 region: CASSNRVNYGYTF. Written as DNA, the CDR3 is TGTGCCAGCAGCAACAGGGTTAACTATGGCTACACCTTC. The J gene is TRBJ1-2, the V gene TRBV6-5, with a weak D call TRBD1 (6 bases). The V end was cut by 6 bases, the J end by 1 base, with 9 bases between. The CDR3 loop spans 13 amino acids. CDR1 MNHEY and CDR2 SVGAGI come from the germline V gene.

This sequence joins TRBV18 and TRBJ2-5, with 7 bases that match TRBD1. Germline V gene lookup returns CDR1 KGHSH and CDR2 LQKENI. This CDR3 region has 15 residues. After removal of 2 bases from V and 5 bases from J, the junction contained 8 bases not matched to a gene. Written as DNA, the CDR3 is TGTGCCAGCTCACCAGTGGGGACAGTCTCCGAGACCCAGTACTTC. The encoded protein is CASSPVGTVSETQYF. The full variable domain, in which reference TRBV18 and TRBJ2-5 provide the parts outside the CDR3, is NAGVMQNPRHLVRRRGQEARLRCSPMKGHSHVYWYRQLPEEGLKFMVYLQKENIIDESGMPKERFSAEFPKEGPSILRIQQVVRGDSAAYFCASSPVGTVSETQYFGPGTRLLVL.

The chain uses TRBV18 and TRBJ1-5, with 9 bases lining up with TRBD1. In germline, CDR1 is KGHSH, CDR2 LQKENI. The CDR3 covers 16 residues. The V segment lost 6 bases and the J segment 8 bases; nucleotides outside the gene matches: 14. The CDR3 DNA reads TGTGCCAGCTCGCCGGGACAGGGAGGCGAGAGGGAGCCCCAGCATTTT. It yields the protein CASSPGQGGEREPQHF.

V usage is TRBV4-3 and J usage is TRBJ2-5; TRBD2 matches at 8 bases. The CDR3 is 14 amino acids. Germline V lookup: CDR1 LGHNA, CDR2 YSLEER. V shed 3 bases, J shed 3 bases, and the junction held 3 bases outside the gene matches. CDR3 DNA sequence: TGCGCCAGCAGCCATCTTAGCGGGGAAGAGACCCAGTACTTC. Its protein product is CASSHLSGEETQYF.

The chain employs TRBV11-3 and TRBJ2-2, with D perhaps matching TRBD1 (6 bases). In germline, CDR1 is SGHNT, CDR2 YENEEA. Trimming removed 3 bases from V and 5 bases from J, with 10 bases in between. The CDR3 contains 14 residues. In DNA form, the CDR3 reads TGTGCCAGCAGCTTGGACAGCCGAACCGGGGAGCTGTTTTTT. The encoded protein is CASSLDSRTGELFF.

J is TRBJ1-5 and V is TRBV27, with TRBD1 identical over 12 bases. Germline loops: CDR1 MNHEY, CDR2 SMNVEV (reference sequence). There are 15 residues in the CDR3. Losses at the gene ends were 6 bases for V and 5 bases for J; bases not matched to a gene: 5. DNA of the CDR3: TGTGCCAGCAGCCGGGGACAGGGGGCCGATCAGCCCCAGCATTTT. Translating it yields CASSRGQGADQPQHF.

This chain uses TRBV27 with TRBJ1-2, with D possibly matching TRBD1 (6 bases). The germline gives CDR1 MNHEY, CDR2 SMNVEV (reference sequence). Trimming shortened V by 2 bases and J by 4 bases, and 11 bases separated the two germline ends. CDR3 length equals 14 residues. The CDR3 DNA reads as TGTGCCAGCAGTTTAGAGGGGGGCCGCTATGGCTACACCTTC. This sequence encodes CASSLEGGRYGYTF.

The J gene is TRBJ2-5, the V gene TRBV4-1, with 10 nucleotides matching TRBD2. Germline V gives CDR1 MGHRA, CDR2 YSYEKL. The CDR3 loop spans 14 amino acids. The V and J ends lost 8 bases and 5 bases, in that order; junction bases with no gene match: 8. Here the CDR3 reads CASSSGGVGETQYF. CDR3 DNA: TGCGCCAGCTCGAGCGGGGGGGTGGGCGAGACCCAGTACTTC.

The chain joins TRBV19 to TRBJ2-1, with D possibly called TRBD1 or TRBD2 (5 bases each). V dropped 1 base and J dropped 7 bases, with 11 bases sitting between them. Germline V gene lookup returns CDR1 LNHDA and CDR2 SQIVND (reference sequence). The CDR3 has 14 residues. As DNA, the CDR3 is TGTGCCAGTAGTATAGGGGGGAACCGAAATGAGCAGTTCTTC. Translation: CASSIGGNRNEQFF.